A single sample gave rise to the 21 T cell receptor beta chains below, sequenced in a study of molecular identifiers for immune sequencing clone quantification. TCRdb processed the PCR reads anew with MiXCR; each CDR3 protein has one entry. This table holds a few hundred thousand distinct CDR3 sequences, under 30% found once. Input material: naive CD8+ T cells from blood, with Jurkat cell RNA spiked in. Specified subset: FACS-sorted CD8+CD4-CCR7+CD45RA+ naive T cells. These receptors all stem from a human donor in good health. Some libraries in this study had Jurkat cell RNA spiked in.

With regard to this clonotype: The junction does not match germline at one end; this may be a read error. The V gene is TRBV6-5, the J gene TRBJ1-6; possibly TRBD1 for D (5 bases). The V gene's germline CDR1 is MNHEY and CDR2 SVGAGI. This CDR3 has 18 residues. CDR3 amino acids: CASSYSISEGMFNSTLHF. The CDR3 nucleotides read TGTGCCAGCAGTTACTCGATTAGTGAGGGGATGTTCAATTCAACCCTCCACTTT.

The V gene is TRBV4-3, the J gene TRBJ1-2, with D possibly matching TRBD1 (5 bases). Germline V gives CDR1 LGHNA, CDR2 YSLEER. The CDR3 is 16 amino acids. Trimming took off 0 bases at V and 2 bases at J, with 13 bases between the two ends. The CDR3 coding sequence is TGCGCCAGCAGCCAAGATACTACAGGAGGAAACTATGGCTACACCTTC. Amino acid sequence: CASSQDTTGGNYGYTF.

This clonotype has just a few counts. The chain employs TRBV28 and TRBJ2-7, with no clear D. V lost 6 bases and J 4 bases, leaving 13 bases between the germline ends. Germline CDR1 and CDR2: MDHEN and SYDVKM. CDR3 size: 13 residues. The CDR3 coding sequence is TGTGCCAGCAGGGCAGGACCGAATTACGAGCAGTACTTC. It specifies CASRAGPNYEQYF. The variable domain in full, with the rest retrieved from reference TRBV28 and TRBJ2-7, is DVKVTQSSRYLVKRTGEKVFLECVQDMDHENMFWYRQDPGLGLRLIYFSYDVKMKEKGDIPEGYSVSREKKERFSLILESASTNQTSMYLCASRAGPNYEQYFGPGTRLTVT.

The table lists this clonotype with many counts. The rearrangement links TRBV9 to TRBJ1-4, with 10 bases fitting TRBD1. Trimming cost V 2 bases and J 8 bases; bases outside gene matches: 3. CDR3 length equals 14 residues. Germline values: CDR1 SGDLS, CDR2 YYNGEE. The CDR3 here is CASSVTGGDEKLFF. The CDR3 nucleotides read TGTGCCAGCAGCGTGACAGGGGGCGACGAAAAACTGTTTTTT. Drawing the rest from reference TRBV9 and TRBJ1-4, the complete variable domain is DSGVTQTPKHLITATGQRVTLRCSPRSGDLSVYWYQQSLDQGLQFLIQYYNGEERAKGNILERFSAQQFPDLHSELNLSSLELGDSALYFCASSVTGGDEKLFFGSGTQLSVL.

This clonotype appeared a few times. The chain links TRBV6-2 or TRBV6-3 to TRBJ1-1; D may be TRBD1 (5 bases). CDR3 size: 14 residues. Germline assignment: CDR1 MNHEY and CDR2 SVGEGT. V was pared by 1 base and J by 7 bases, with 13 bases between. In DNA form, the CDR3 reads TGTGCCAGCAGTTACTTGTCGGGGGGAGTTGAAGCTTTCTTT. Protein: CASSYLSGGVEAFF.

Points on this clonotype: Germline and junction disagree at one end, which may indicate a read error. The CDR3 DNA reads as TGTGCCAGTAGTATCAGCCTAGCGTCCTCTTACAATAAGCAGTTCTTC. Protein product: CASSISLASSYNKQFF. This sequence joins TRBV19 and TRBJ2-1; TRBD2 might be the D (6 bases). The CDR3 spans 16 residues. The germline gives CDR1 LNHDA, CDR2 SQIVND (reference sequence).

This clonotype was picked up a small number of times. The V and J genes are TRBV9 and TRBJ2-3, with 11 nucleotides matching TRBD2. Per the germline V gene, CDR1 is SGDLS and CDR2 is YYNGEE. Trimming removed 4 bases from V and 0 bases from J; junction bases left unmatched: 10. The CDR3 totals 18 residues. For the CDR3, the DNA is TGTGCCAGCAGCTTTGGGACTAGCGGACCCTATAGCACAGATACGCAGTATTTT. Residues: CASSFGTSGPYSTDTQYF. Full variable domain (outside the CDR3, taken from reference TRBV9 and TRBJ2-3): DSGVTQTPKHLITATGQRVTLRCSPRSGDLSVYWYQQSLDQGLQFLIQYYNGEERAKGNILERFSAQQFPDLHSELNLSSLELGDSALYFCASSFGTSGPYSTDTQYFGPGTRLTVL.

The V call is TRBV6-5, the J call TRBJ2-3; D unclear. With 1 base removed from V and 2 bases from J, the gap between germline ends came to 4 bases. The CDR3 length is 13 residues. The germline CDR1 and CDR2 sequences are MNHEY and SVGAGI. In nucleotides, the CDR3 is TGTGCCAGCAGTTACTTCCCCACAGATACGCAGTATTTT. It codes for CASSYFPTDTQYF.

This clonotype occurred a few times. This chain joins TRBV3-1 and TRBJ2-7; a weak D match, TRBD2 (6 bases). Germline V gene lookup returns CDR1 LGHDT and CDR2 YNNKEL (reference sequence). CDR3 length equals 16 residues. The germline V and J ends were trimmed by 5 bases and 3 bases, with 20 bases remaining between them. CDR3: CASSDLTSRILYEQYF. Written as DNA, the CDR3 is TGTGCCAGCAGCGACTTAACTAGCAGAATACTCTACGAGCAGTACTTC.

This clonotype was recorded many times. The chain has TRBV4-2 and TRBJ1-4; TRBD1 agrees at 7 bases. Trimming took 0 bases from V and 6 from J; bases not matched to a gene: 7. CDR3 length equals 16 residues. Per the germline V gene, CDR1 is LGHNA and CDR2 is YNFKEQ. In nucleotides, the CDR3 is TGTGCCAGCAGCCAAGATCCCCCCGGACAGGATGAAAAACTGTTTTTT. This gives the protein CASSQDPPGQDEKLFF.

The chain recombines TRBV19 with TRBJ2-3, with 7 bases matching TRBD2. The J segment lost 6 bases and the V segment lost 3 bases, leaving 6 bases of the junction unmatched. Germline assignment: CDR1 LNHDA and CDR2 SQIVND (reference sequence). The CDR3 sequence is 14 residues long. CDR3 region: CASSMGGSLDTQYF. CDR3 DNA sequence: TGTGCCAGTAGTATGGGCGGGAGCTTGGATACGCAGTATTTT.

The chain carries TRBV29-1 and TRBJ2-2, with D possibly matching TRBD2 (6 bases). The CDR3 contains 13 residues. CDR1 and CDR2 from the germline V gene are SQVTM and ANQGSEA. V lost 6 bases and J lost 4, with 12 bases in between. CDR3 protein: CSVLVGGTGELFF. CDR3 sequence (DNA): TGCAGCGTGTTGGTGGGAGGCACCGGGGAGCTGTTTTTT.

With respect to this clonotype: A much larger clone differs from this one at a single base, so this may be a read error. The rearrangement joins TRBV6-5 to TRBJ2-3; 10 bases are shared with TRBD1. This CDR3 has 17 residues. CDR1 MNHEY and CDR2 SVGAGI come from the germline V gene. Here the CDR3 DNA reads TGTGCCAGCAGTTACGGGACAGGGGCGGTTAGCACAGATACGCAGTTTTTT. Protein: CASSYGTGAVSTDTQFF.

In its sample, this clonotype was seen a few times. The rearrangement uses TRBV6-6 and TRBJ1-1; 9 bases align to TRBD1. V dropped 0 bases and J dropped 0; count of bases not matched to a gene: 5. CDR1 and CDR2 from the germline V gene are MNHNY and SVGAGI (reference sequence). The CDR3 sequence is 17 residues long. This chain's CDR3 is CASSYSPGQGMNTEAFF. In DNA form, the CDR3 reads TGTGCCAGCAGTTACTCCCCGGGACAGGGAATGAACACTGAAGCTTTCTTT.

This clonotype was seen more than once but under ten times. The chain couples TRBV15 to TRBJ2-2; D is unclear. The CDR3 is made up of 12 amino acids. With 0 bases removed from V and 10 bases from J, the gap between germline ends came to 6 bases. Germline assignment: CDR1 LNHNV and CDR2 YYDKDF (reference sequence). The CDR3 protein is CATSRERMELFF. DNA of the CDR3: TGTGCCACCAGCAGAGAACGGATGGAGCTGTTTTTT.

The chain has TRBV12-3 or TRBV12-4 and TRBJ2-2; D is possibly TRBD1 or TRBD2 (6 bases each). Trimming removed 2 bases from V and 0 bases from J, with 31 bases in between. There are 23 residues in the CDR3. CDR3 in amino acids: CASSLQIGSVLFRQEANTGELFF. The CDR3 coding sequence is TGTGCCAGCAGTTTACAAATCGGGAGTGTACTCTTCCGACAGGAAGCGAACACCGGGGAGCTGTTTTTT.

This clonotype came up a few times. The chain employs TRBV3-1 and TRBJ2-2; D is ambiguous. V lost 0 bases, J lost 2 bases, and 10 bases lay in between. CDR1 is LGHDT and CDR2 is YNNKEL in the germline V gene (reference sequence). This CDR3 comprises 16 residues. CDR3 residues: CASSQDTPRNTGELFF. CDR3 bases: TGTGCCAGCAGCCAAGATACCCCGCGAAACACCGGGGAGCTGTTTTTT.

The J gene is TRBJ1-1, the V gene TRBV25-1, with D uncertain. The CDR3 has 10 amino acids. The V gene lost 4 bases and the J gene lost 8 bases, with 5 bases spanning the gap. Germline assignment: CDR1 MGHDK and CDR2 SYGVNS. The CDR3 here is CASSGQEAFF. CDR3 coding DNA: TGTGCCAGCAGTGGACAAGAAGCTTTCTTT.

A word on this clonotype: This may come from a read error, since a much larger clone is one base off. V gene TRBV6-2 or TRBV6-3 combines with J gene TRBJ2-7; 8 bases are shared with TRBD1. V shed 6 bases and J 2 bases; nucleotides not matched to a gene: 12. The germline CDR1 and CDR2 sequences are MNHEY and SVGEGT. CDR3 size: 16 residues. The CDR3 coding sequence is TGTGCCAGCAGCCCCCCCCCGGGACAGGAAGCCTACGAGCAGTACTTC. It translates to CASSPPPGQEAYEQYF.

This clonotype appeared many times. The germline gene is not matched at one end of the junction; a read error may be the cause. The chain employs TRBV7-9 and TRBJ1-5; D remains unclear. Per the germline V gene, CDR1 is SEHNR and CDR2 is FQNEAQ (reference sequence). The CDR3 loop spans 12 amino acids. The CDR3 coding sequence is TGTGCCAGCAGCTTGGGGAATCGGCCCCAGCATTTT. It specifies CASSLGNRPQHF.

V is TRBV21-1 and J is TRBJ1-5; the table assigns TRBD1, which was not confirmed against the DNA. TRBV21-1 is reported as a pseudogene. The CDR3 is 16 amino acids. The CDR3 bases are TGTGCCAGCAGCAACATGCTCCGGGACAGAGGGCAGCCCCAGCATTTT. Translated: CASSNMLRDRGQPQHF.